Presented here are 27 T cell receptor beta chains from one specimen sequenced in a study of blood T cells in healthy people across ages. Through a sample-barcoded 5' primer and a J-beta primer mix, a second PCR was run for roughly 7 to 11 cycles. TCRdb processed the 5' RACE reads anew with MiXCR; each CDR3 protein has one entry. The sample includes hundreds of thousands of distinct CDR3 sequences, around 24% of them seen just once. This same sample was also part of a study on T cells of mothers and their children.

The sequenced material came from blood. The receptors were sampled from a boy aged 5-17 years in good health.

The gene calls are TRBV27 and TRBJ1-6, with D unclear. The V and J ends lost 2 bases and 7 bases respectively, with 9 bases between them. The CDR3 loop spans 14 amino acids. Germline CDR1 is MNHEY and CDR2 is SMNVEV (reference sequence). CDR3 sequence reads: CASSLIGRNSPLHF. The CDR3 DNA reads as TGTGCCAGCAGTTTAATAGGGAGGAATTCACCCCTCCACTTT.

The genes are TRBV9 and TRBJ2-7, with D possibly being TRBD2 (5 bases). This CDR3 region has 18 residues. In germline, CDR1 is SGDLS, CDR2 YYNGEE. Trimming took 4 bases from V and 6 from J, leaving 29 bases between them. CDR3 amino acids: CASSPGLANVPFGGEQYF. CDR3 coding DNA: TGTGCCAGCAGCCCCGGTTTAGCTAATGTCCCTTTTGGAGGCGAGCAGTACTTC.

Of note for this clonotype: One junction end disagrees with the germline gene, perhaps due to a read error. The chain carries TRBV20-1 and TRBJ1-1; TRBD1 aligns across 7 bases. The CDR3 runs 14 residues. Germline V lookup: CDR1 DFQATT, CDR2 SNEGSKA (reference sequence). The CDR3 reads CSARLQGSNTETFF. DNA for the CDR3: TGCAGTGCTAGATTACAGGGGTCCAACACTGAAACTTTCTTT.

Only a few counts were recorded for this clonotype. The chain links TRBV12-3 or TRBV12-4 to TRBJ1-5; 7 bases fit TRBD1. The CDR3 has 15 amino acids. V gave up 6 bases and J gave up 2 bases; unmatched junction bases: 7. CDR3 in amino acids: CASSHRGEGNQPQHF. The CDR3 nucleotides are TGTGCCAGCAGCCACAGGGGTGAGGGCAATCAGCCCCAGCATTTT.

The chain carries TRBV9 and TRBJ2-2; 8 bases fit TRBD1. V dropped 0 bases and J dropped 3; count of bases not matched to a gene: 13. The CDR3 has 19 residues. Germline CDR1 reads SGDLS; CDR2 reads YYNGEE. CDR3 nucleotide sequence: TGTGCCAGCAGCGTAGATTGGGACAGGCCATCGGGAGACACCGGGGAGCTGTTTTTT. Protein sequence: CASSVDWDRPSGDTGELFF.

This sequence joins TRBV25-1 and TRBJ2-7, with D uncertain. The CDR3 is made up of 17 amino acids. V was trimmed by 2 bases and J by 9 bases, leaving 26 bases between them. CDR1 and CDR2 (germline): MGHDK, SYGVNS. CDR3 nucleotide sequence: TGTGCCAGCAGTGAAGATGTCCTAGGTGACCGGGTCCATGGGCAGTACTTC. It is translated as CASSEDVLGDRVHGQYF.

The rearrangement links TRBV12-3 or TRBV12-4 to TRBJ1-6, with 7 bases aligning to TRBD1. With V trimmed by 1 base and J by 7 bases, 4 bases remained unmatched. The CDR3 extends over 15 amino acids. CDR3 region: CASSLGGQRNSPLHF. The CDR3 nucleotides read TGTGCCAGCAGTTTAGGGGGACAGAGGAATTCACCCCTCCACTTT.

This clonotype was seen only a few times. The chain links TRBV9 to TRBJ2-2; 7 nucleotides line up with TRBD2. The CDR3 covers 17 residues. With 0 bases clipped from V and 1 base from J, the junction kept 6 bases outside the gene matches. Germline assignment: CDR1 SGDLS and CDR2 YYNGEE. The CDR3 sequence: CASSVAPGTKNTGELFF. DNA for the CDR3: TGTGCCAGCAGCGTAGCTCCCGGGACTAAGAACACCGGGGAGCTGTTTTTT.

CDR3 in amino acids: CSARSGRGNTEAFF. CDR3 DNA: TGCAGTGCTAGATCTGGCAGGGGGAACACTGAAGCTTTCTTT. This chain uses TRBV20-1 with TRBJ1-1, with TRBD1 as a possible D gene (6 bases). The CDR3 covers 14 residues. Germline lookup yields CDR1 DFQATT and CDR2 SNEGSKA (reference sequence). Trimming took off 2 bases at V and 1 base at J, with 11 bases between the two ends.

This clonotype came up a few times. The chain employs TRBV10-3 and TRBJ1-6; D gene unclear. CDR3 length equals 20 residues. V was pared by 0 bases and J by 0 bases, with 18 bases between. Germline V gene data show CDR1 as ENHRY and CDR2 as SYGVKD. The CDR3 DNA reads as TGTGCCATCAGTGAGTCTGAGGGATACGCAAGGAGCTCCTATAATTCACCCCTCCACTTT. It encodes CAISESEGYARSSYNSPLHF.

The CDR3 loop is CASKGMGTSDEKLFF. Written as DNA, the CDR3 is TGTGCCAGTAAAGGGATGGGAACCTCAGACGAAAAACTGTTTTTT. The V and J genes are TRBV19 and TRBJ1-4, with D uncertain. This CDR3 region has 15 residues. CDR1 is LNHDA, CDR2 SQIVND, per germline (reference sequence). V lost 7 bases and J 8 bases, leaving 20 bases between the germline ends.

In this sample, this clonotype turned up many times. The chain is built from TRBV5-6 and TRBJ2-1, with TRBD1 matching over 10 bases. This CDR3 contains 15 residues. Germline CDR1 and CDR2: SGHDT and YYEEEE. The V and J ends lost 4 bases and 6 bases, in that order; junction bases with no gene match: 7. The CDR3: CASSTRDRGPNEQFF. As DNA, the CDR3 is TGTGCCAGCAGCACCCGGGACAGGGGCCCCAATGAGCAGTTCTTC.

The genes are TRBV7-2 and TRBJ1-5; D not certain. Germline-derived CDR1 and CDR2 are SGHTA and FQGNSA. Trimming removed 2 bases from V and 0 bases from J, with 14 bases in between. The CDR3 contains 17 residues. CDR3 in amino acids: CASSLLSGRLSNQPQHF. CDR3 nucleotides: TGTGCCAGCAGCTTACTTTCAGGCAGGCTTAGCAATCAGCCCCAGCATTTT.

The chain is built from TRBV13 and TRBJ2-5; no clear D gene. CDR1 and CDR2 (germline): PRHDT, FYEKMQ (reference sequence). The CDR3 totals 15 residues. With 4 bases removed from V and 7 bases from J, the gap between germline ends came to 19 bases. The CDR3 coding sequence is TGTGCCAGCAGCTCCAGAGCTACGGGTGAAGGGACCCAGTACTTC. Translating it yields CASSSRATGEGTQYF.

V and J are TRBV7-9 and TRBJ1-4; maybe TRBD1 (5 bases). Between the trimmed V and J ends, which lost 4 bases and 4 bases, there was a span of 13 bases. The CDR3 has 15 residues. From germline, CDR1 is SEHNR and CDR2 FQNEAQ (reference sequence). This CDR3 is CASSYGGLGNEKLFF. The CDR3 bases are TGTGCCAGCAGCTATGGGGGACTAGGTAATGAAAAACTGTTTTTT.

A remark on this clonotype: Compared with germline, one end of the junction differs, possibly owing to a read error. This chain uses TRBV19 with TRBJ2-5; D may be TRBD1 or TRBD2 (5 bases each). The germline V gene encodes CDR1 LNHDA and CDR2 SQIVND (reference sequence). The CDR3 runs 14 residues. In nucleotides, the CDR3 is TGTGTCAGTAGTATCGATGGGGGTGGAAAGACCCAGTACTTC. Protein: CVSSIDGGGKTQYF.

The rearrangement links TRBV7-2 to TRBJ1-3; D is unresolved. Germline lookup yields CDR1 SGHTA and CDR2 FQGNSA. This CDR3 comprises 15 residues. The V end was cut by 5 bases, the J end by 0 bases, with 11 bases between. CDR3 DNA sequence: TGTGCCAGCAGCCCAAGTGGGTCCTCTGGAAACACCATATATTTT. Its protein product is CASSPSGSSGNTIYF.

This clonotype showed up just a few times. The chain recombines TRBV20-1 with TRBJ2-7, with TRBD1 matching 8 bases. This CDR3 has 14 residues. After removal of 6 bases from V and 3 bases from J, the junction contained 10 bases not matched to a gene. CDR1 DFQATT and CDR2 SNEGSKA come from the germline V gene (reference sequence). The CDR3 DNA is TGCAGTGCAACCAGGGGGCGTACCGACTACGAGCAGTACTTC. Its translation: CSATRGRTDYEQYF.

The chain uses TRBV6-1 and TRBJ2-1; D ambiguous. Germline CDR1 reads MNHNS; CDR2 reads SASEGT. The CDR3 has 10 residues. V shed 4 bases and J shed 13 bases, with 8 bases lying between them. The CDR3 nucleotides are TGTGCCAGCAGTGGAGGCCCCCAGTTCTTC. This sequence encodes CASSGGPQFF.

The chain uses TRBV7-6 and TRBJ2-5; no firm D call. The J call could be wrong; TRBJ2-1 is a better fit for the DNA end. Germline V gives CDR1 SGHVS, CDR2 FNYEAQ. This CDR3 comprises 14 residues. The DNA of the CDR3 is TGTGCCAGCAGCCCAGATCCCGGATACAATGAGCAGTTCTTC. It is translated as CASSPDPGYNEQFF.

The CDR3 DNA follows: TGTGCCGTTTCTAGCGGGCAAAATGAGCAGTTCTTC. Amino acid sequence: CAVSSGQNEQFF. The rearrangement uses TRBV10-3 and TRBJ2-1; the match to TRBD2 covers 8 bases. The ends lost 11 bases at V and 7 bases at J; junction bases unmatched: 7. The CDR3 covers 12 residues. Germline CDR1 ENHRY, CDR2 SYGVKD.

The table lists this clonotype with a few counts. This chain connects TRBV20-1 to TRBJ1-2; 7 bases are a match to TRBD1. Per the germline V gene, CDR1 is DFQATT and CDR2 is SNEGSKA (reference sequence). The CDR3 consists of 13 residues. V lost 4 bases, J lost 2 bases, and 4 bases stayed unmatched. CDR3 bases: TGCAGTGCTACTAGGGGGCAAAACTATGGCTACACCTTC. It codes for CSATRGQNYGYTF.

The rearrangement uses TRBV2 and TRBJ2-7; a possible D gene is TRBD1 (6 bases). V lost 7 bases, J lost 0 bases, and 16 bases lay in between. Germline values: CDR1 SNHLY, CDR2 FYNNEI. The CDR3 runs to 15 residues. DNA for the CDR3: TGTGCCAGCACTAGGACAGTCAAGAGCTCCTACGAGCAGTACTTC. Translated, it gives CASTRTVKSSYEQYF.

The CDR3 coding sequence is TGTGCCAGCAGCATCACAGAGACCCAGTACTTC. It translates to CASSITETQYF. The chain joins TRBV7-9 to TRBJ2-5; D ambiguous. The germline V gene encodes CDR1 SEHNR and CDR2 FQNEAQ (reference sequence). CDR3 length: 11 amino acids. The V end was cut by 5 bases, the J end by 4 bases, with 5 bases between.

The chain is built from TRBV7-9 and TRBJ1-4, with D unresolved. Looked up from germline, CDR1 is SEHNR and CDR2 is FQNEAQ (reference sequence). V was clipped by 1 base and J by 6 bases, with 21 bases between them. The CDR3 consists of 18 residues. The DNA of the CDR3 is TGTGCCAGCAGCTTAGTCCGCTTCCGTCGGAGGGTAGATGAAAAACTGTTTTTT. Amino acid sequence: CASSLVRFRRRVDEKLFF.

The gene calls are TRBV7-2 and TRBJ2-5; D is unresolved. Germline lookup yields CDR1 SGHTA and CDR2 FQGNSA. With 9 bases removed from V and 2 bases from J, the gap between germline ends came to 13 bases. CDR3 length: 13 amino acids. The CDR3 loop reads CASSGGRQETQYF. In DNA, the CDR3 is TGTGCCAGTAGTGGCGGAAGGCAAGAGACCCAGTACTTC.

The V call is TRBV20-1, the J call TRBJ2-3, with 12 bases matching TRBD2. Germline lookup yields CDR1 DFQATT and CDR2 SNEGSKA (reference sequence). CDR3 length equals 16 residues. V lost 4 bases and J lost 5; bases outside the gene matches: 10. For the CDR3, the DNA is TGCAGTGCTAAGAGGGCTAGCGGGGGGGGAGGAGATACGCAGTATTTT. Its protein product is CSAKRASGGGGDTQYF.